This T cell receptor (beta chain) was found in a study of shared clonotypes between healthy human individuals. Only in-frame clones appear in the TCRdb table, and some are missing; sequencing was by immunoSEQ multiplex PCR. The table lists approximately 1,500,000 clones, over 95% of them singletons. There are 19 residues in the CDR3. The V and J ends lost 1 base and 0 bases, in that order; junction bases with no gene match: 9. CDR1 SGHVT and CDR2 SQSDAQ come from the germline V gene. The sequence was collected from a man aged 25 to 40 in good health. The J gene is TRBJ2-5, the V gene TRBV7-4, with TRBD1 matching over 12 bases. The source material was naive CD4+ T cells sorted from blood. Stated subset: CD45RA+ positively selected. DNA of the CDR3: TGTGCCAGCAGCTTAGGCCGGGACAGGGGGCGCCTGTACCAAGAGACCCAGTACTTC. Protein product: CASSLGRDRGRLYQETQYF.